This TCR beta chain was recovered during a study of cytomegalovirus exposure and HLA in healthy donors. Study-wide results and limits: Several top significant clusters appeared, in a later analysis, to be linked to common viral pathogens. With later analysis, a missense DCLRE1C variant became linked to TCR beta V- and J-gene trimming. Three chains linked to CMV were shown in vitro to be specific for CMV antigens.

A remark on this clone: Its cognate antigen is unknown. One junction end does not reproduce the germline sequence, and a read error may be involved.

Germline V gives CDR1 MNHEY, CDR2 SMNVEV (reference sequence). CDR3 size: 15 residues. PCR involved 60 Vbeta and 13 Jbeta primers. Clones were sequenced by immunoSEQ multiplex PCR, and TCRdb holds only the in-frame ones, with some missing. The top ten clones hold around 2% of a sample with fewer than 200,000 clones, 75% to 90% of them seen once. This chain uses TRBV27 with TRBJ1-2; 8 bases are shared with TRBD1. The receptor was isolated from a human donor in good health. Sample: PBMCs. The CDR3 sequence: CASSFGGGTGLGYTF. The CDR3 coding sequence is TGTGCCAGTAGTTTTGGGGGGGGGACAGGACTGGGCTACACCTTC.